One and the same sample provided the 14 T cell receptor beta chains below, sequenced in a study of blood T cell repertoires in COVID-19. The repertoire was sequenced with immunoSEQ multiplex PCR; TCRdb's copy has only in-frame clones and lacks some. This table holds 100,000 to 150,000 clones, over 85% found once. Input material: peripheral blood. The receptors shown here come from a man in his fifties or sixties with COVID-19, enrolled during active disease.

The V call is TRBV7-9, the J call TRBJ2-7; D is perhaps TRBD2 (6 bases). The CDR3 extends over 13 amino acids. The V and J ends lost 5 bases and 4 bases respectively, with 12 bases between them. Germline V gives CDR1 SEHNR, CDR2 FQNEAQ (reference sequence). The CDR3 protein is CASSLSAGYEQYF. CDR3 DNA sequence: TGTGCCAGCAGCCTCAGCGCGGGGTACGAGCAGTACTTC.

This clone appeared once. In DNA form, the CDR3 reads TGTGCCAGCAGCCAAAGAGGCTACGAGCAGTACTTC. Translating gives CASSQRGYEQYF. The V and J genes are TRBV7-2 and TRBJ2-7; D is uncertain. V shed 5 bases and J shed 3 bases, with 8 bases lying between them. This CDR3 has 12 amino acids. Germline lookup yields CDR1 SGHTA and CDR2 FQGNSA.

This clone turned up a few times. The chain employs TRBV7-2 and TRBJ2-1; 7 positions match TRBD2. V lost 2 bases and J lost 10; bases outside the gene matches: 11. The CDR3 totals 15 residues. Germline V gene lookup returns CDR1 SGHTA and CDR2 FQGNSA. CDR3 nucleotide sequence: TGTGCCAGCAGCTTAAACTGGGGAGGGGAGCGGGAGCAGTTCTTC. Its protein product is CASSLNWGGEREQFF.

V and J are TRBV5-1 and TRBJ2-7; 10 bases line up with TRBD2. Germline CDR1 reads SGHRS; CDR2 reads YFSETQ. This CDR3 is 15 amino acids long. Trimming took 3 bases from V and 6 from J; bases not matched to a gene: 9. CDR3 sequence reads: CASSWEREGLREQYF. The DNA of the CDR3 is TGCGCCAGCAGCTGGGAGCGGGAGGGCCTCCGCGAGCAGTACTTC.

The chain recombines TRBV12-3 or TRBV12-4 with TRBJ1-1; D is perhaps TRBD1 (5 bases). With 3 bases removed from V and 1 base from J, the gap between germline ends came to 6 bases. The CDR3 covers 13 residues. In DNA form, the CDR3 reads TGTGCCAGCAGTTTTACAGGGAACACTGAAGCTTTCTTT. Protein: CASSFTGNTEAFF.

This clone appeared a few times. The rearrangement joins TRBV9 to TRBJ2-1; 9 bases are shared with TRBD1. Looked up from germline, CDR1 is SGDLS and CDR2 is YYNGEE. V was pared by 0 bases and J by 7 bases, with 5 bases of the junction left unmatched. The CDR3 covers 15 residues. The CDR3 DNA follows: TGTGCCAGCAGCGTAGACGGACAGGGGAATAATGAGCAGTTCTTC. Its protein is CASSVDGQGNNEQFF.

The chain is built from TRBV28 and TRBJ2-3; 9 nucleotides align to TRBD2. Trimming removed 10 bases from V and 3 bases from J; junction bases left unmatched: 8. Germline lookup yields CDR1 MDHEN and CDR2 SYDVKM. This CDR3 contains 14 residues. This chain's CDR3 is CANPTSGATDTQYF. The CDR3 DNA follows: TGTGCCAATCCGACTAGCGGAGCTACAGATACGCAGTATTTT.

This chain links TRBV6-6 with TRBJ1-1; D is perhaps TRBD1 (5 bases). With 3 bases removed from V and 4 bases from J, the gap between germline ends came to 12 bases. This CDR3 spans 14 amino acids. Germline CDR1 MNHNY, CDR2 SVGAGI (reference sequence). CDR3 sequence reads: CASSYSPGGTEAFF. CDR3 bases: TGTGCCAGCAGTTATTCTCCCGGGGGCACTGAAGCTTTCTTT.

This clone was seen a single time. The chain links TRBV19 to TRBJ2-3; unclear D gene. The CDR3 has 14 residues. V was pared by 5 bases and J by 1 base, with 10 bases between. Germline values: CDR1 LNHDA, CDR2 SQIVND (reference sequence). The CDR3 DNA reads TGTGCCAGTAGTTCCCCCTCCGGCACAGATACGCAGTATTTT. This encodes CASSSPSGTDTQYF.

The chain joins TRBV30 to TRBJ2-3; TRBD2 is a possible D gene (7 bases). This CDR3 region has 14 residues. The germline V gene has CDR1 GTSNPN and CDR2 SVGIG (reference sequence). Trimming took 4 bases from V and 0 from J, leaving 11 bases between them. CDR3 region: CAWMEGGSTDTQYF. CDR3 coding DNA: TGTGCCTGGATGGAGGGGGGGAGCACAGATACGCAGTATTTT.

The chain is built from TRBV29-1 and TRBJ2-1, with TRBD1 as a possible D gene (5 bases). Germline V gives CDR1 SQVTM, CDR2 ANQGSEA. V shed 1 base and J shed 6 bases, with 16 bases lying between them. The CDR3 has 15 amino acids. The CDR3 DNA reads as TGCAGCGTTGAAGTGGGGCGATACGCAGGCAATGAGCAGTTCTTC. Translated: CSVEVGRYAGNEQFF.

The rearrangement uses TRBV5-4 and TRBJ2-7; TRBD2 matches at 8 bases. Germline CDR1 reads SGHNT; CDR2 reads YYREEE (reference sequence). This CDR3 has 14 residues. After removal of 0 bases from V and 6 bases from J, the junction contained 5 bases not matched to a gene. The CDR3 nucleotides are TGTGCCAGCAGCTTGGGGGGCGGGAGGCGCGAGCAGTACTTC. Translated: CASSLGGGRREQYF.

The CDR3 region has the DNA TGTGCTAGTGGTTTGGTCGTGGGGACAGTTCGGAACGAGCAGTACTTC. It is translated as CASGLVVGTVRNEQYF. This rearrangement joins TRBV12-5 to TRBJ2-7, with 7 bases that match TRBD1. The V gene's germline CDR1 is LGHNT and CDR2 FRNRAP. The J segment lost 5 bases and the V segment lost 0 bases, leaving 10 bases of the junction unmatched. The CDR3 has 16 residues.

This chain links TRBV5-1 with TRBJ2-2; TRBD2 matches 7 bases. The CDR3 length is 15 residues. The J segment lost 7 bases and the V segment lost 0 bases, leaving 6 bases of the junction unmatched. Germline CDR1 and CDR2: SGHRS and YFSETQ. The CDR3: CASSLARAGNGELFF. The DNA for the CDR3 is TGCGCCAGCAGCTTGGCCAGAGCGGGAAACGGGGAGCTGTTTTTT. Using reference TRBV5-1 and TRBJ2-2 for the parts outside the CDR3, the full variable domain is KAGVTQTPRYLIKTRGQQVTLSCSPISGHRSVSWYQQTPGQGLQFLFEYFSETQRNKGNFPGRFSGRQFSNSRSEMNVSTLELGDSALYLCASSLARAGNGELFFGEGSRLTVL.